Below are 18 T cell receptor beta chains sequenced from a single sample in a study of blood T cell repertoires in COVID-19. Generated by immunoSEQ multiplex PCR, the TCRdb table keeps only in-frame clones and is missing some. The data hold approximately 110,000 clones, with around four fifths observed a single time. Sequencing used peripheral blood. The source is an elderly man with COVID-19, enrolled during active disease.

This chain uses TRBV5-1 with TRBJ2-5; D perhaps matches TRBD1 (6 bases). Germline V gene sequence: CDR1 SGHRS, CDR2 YFSETQ. The CDR3 spans 15 residues. Between the trimmed V and J ends, which lost 4 bases and 2 bases, there was a span of 15 bases. The DNA of the CDR3 is TGCGCCAGCAGCCCTCAGGGGTCCGTTCAAGAGACCCAGTACTTC. Residues: CASSPQGSVQETQYF.

This rearrangement joins TRBV5-4 to TRBJ1-2; TRBD1 matches 9 bases. V was clipped by 4 bases and J by 6 bases; unmatched bases: 13. This CDR3 comprises 16 residues. CDR1 is SGHNT and CDR2 is YYREEE in the germline V gene (reference sequence). Written as DNA, the CDR3 is TGTGCCAGCAGCGGCATTCTTTCGGACAGGGGAAATGGCTACACCTTC. Translation: CASSGILSDRGNGYTF.

This clone was counted a single time. CDR3 bases: TGTGCCAGCAGCTTAGTCGGGGGGACACAATCGGGTGAAAAACTGTTTTTT. It specifies CASSLVGGTQSGEKLFF. This chain uses TRBV11-2 with TRBJ1-4; D is possibly TRBD1 (6 bases). Germline CDR1 reads SGHAT; CDR2 reads FQNNGV. This CDR3 spans 17 amino acids. The V end was cut by 1 base, the J end by 7 bases, with 19 bases between.

V is TRBV7-2 and J is TRBJ2-1; D not resolved. Per the germline V gene, CDR1 is SGHTA and CDR2 is FQGNSA. The CDR3 is made up of 14 amino acids. The V end was cut by 5 bases, the J end by 5 bases, with 13 bases between. CDR3 sequence (DNA): TGTGCCAGCAGCCTATGGGCAGGCGACAATGAGCAGTTCTTC. Its translation is CASSLWAGDNEQFF.

The V and J genes are TRBV27 and TRBJ2-1, with 8 bases aligning to TRBD1. The CDR3 is 17 amino acids. Germline V gene sequence: CDR1 MNHEY, CDR2 SMNVEV (reference sequence). The trim removed 5 bases at V and 5 bases at J, leaving 14 bases unmatched. CDR3 sequence reads: CASSPLLGDRLNNEQFF. The CDR3 region has the DNA TGTGCCAGCAGTCCTCTCCTGGGGGACAGGCTGAACAATGAGCAGTTCTTC.

This clone was counted only a few times. The chain carries TRBV27 and TRBJ2-5, with D maybe TRBD1 (6 bases). V lost 4 bases to trimming and J lost 1 base, with 10 bases between them. The CDR3 has 14 amino acids. Germline lookup yields CDR1 MNHEY and CDR2 SMNVEV (reference sequence). The CDR3 reads CASSSLGAQETQYF. CDR3 bases: TGTGCCAGCAGTTCCTTGGGGGCCCAAGAGACCCAGTACTTC.

V and J are TRBV5-4 and TRBJ2-2; 14 positions agree with TRBD2. With 4 bases clipped from V and 6 bases from J, the junction kept 8 bases outside the gene matches. The CDR3 runs to 17 residues. The germline CDR1 and CDR2 sequences are SGHNT and YYREEE (reference sequence). The CDR3 loop reads CASSRGLAGEGAGELFF. The CDR3 bases are TGTGCCAGCAGCAGGGGACTAGCGGGAGAGGGGGCCGGGGAGCTGTTTTTT.

This chain connects TRBV6-5 to TRBJ2-1, with 7 bases lining up with TRBD1. CDR3 length: 15 amino acids. V trimming: 6 bases; J trimming: 2 bases; junction bases outside the gene matches: 7. Germline CDR1 and CDR2: MNHEY and SVGAGI. The chain's CDR3 is CASRDRVGTYNEQFF. The DNA for the CDR3 is TGTGCCAGCAGAGACAGGGTGGGGACCTACAATGAGCAGTTCTTC.

This clone was seen just once. The chain recombines TRBV9 with TRBJ2-5; D may be TRBD2 (5 bases). Trimming removed 3 bases from V and 0 bases from J, with 9 bases in between. The germline V gene has CDR1 SGDLS and CDR2 YYNGEE. The CDR3 extends over 14 amino acids. This chain's CDR3 is CASSERQYQETQYF. The CDR3 coding sequence is TGTGCCAGCAGCGAGCGGCAGTACCAAGAGACCCAGTACTTC.

The V and J genes are TRBV2 and TRBJ1-5; 8 nucleotides align to TRBD1. CDR3 size: 17 residues. V lost 4 bases and J lost 4; bases outside the gene matches: 12. Germline CDR1 reads SNHLY; CDR2 reads FYNNEI. CDR3 nucleotides: TGTGCCAGCAGTGCGAGTACCGGGACAGGTGATAATCAGCCCCAGCATTTT. It is translated as CASSASTGTGDNQPQHF.

The rearrangement links TRBV10-2 to TRBJ2-2; a possible D gene is TRBD1 (5 bases). V lost 0 bases and J 0 bases, leaving 11 bases between the germline ends. The CDR3 spans 17 residues. Germline V CDR1 and CDR2: WSHSY, SAAADI. The DNA of the CDR3 is TGCGCCAGCAGTGAGTCGAGGACACACACGAACACCGGGGAGCTGTTTTTT. Encoded protein: CASSESRTHTNTGELFF.

This chain connects TRBV3-1 (or the pseudogene TRBV3-2) to TRBJ2-5, with 10 bases aligning to TRBD2. The CDR3 has 15 residues. V was pared by 4 bases and J by 5 bases, with 7 bases of the junction left unmatched. CDR1 and CDR2 (germline): LGHDT, YNNKEL (reference sequence). The CDR3 bases are TGTGCCAGCAGCCTACGAGCGGGAGGGGGGGAGACCCAGTACTTC. Its translation: CASSLRAGGGETQYF.

This sequence joins TRBV7-9 and TRBJ2-7, with D perhaps matching TRBD1 (7 bases). This CDR3 comprises 14 residues. Trimming shortened V by 5 bases and J by 4 bases, and 15 bases separated the two germline ends. Looked up from germline, CDR1 is SEHNR and CDR2 is FQNEAQ (reference sequence). CDR3 coding DNA: TGTGCCAGCAGCACCGGGGCAGGGGGGTACGAGCAGTACTTC. Amino acid sequence: CASSTGAGGYEQYF.

The chain employs TRBV6-5 and TRBJ2-2; TRBD2 aligns across 7 bases. V shed 6 bases and J 6 bases; nucleotides not matched to a gene: 10. Germline CDR1 MNHEY, CDR2 SVGAGI. The CDR3 has 15 amino acids. CDR3 sequence: CASSASAGRAGELFF. In DNA form, the CDR3 reads TGTGCCAGCAGCGCTTCGGCAGGGAGGGCCGGGGAGCTGTTTTTT.

The V call is TRBV21-1, the J call TRBJ2-7; the D segment call TRBD2 is taken from the table without a DNA check. TRBV21-1 is described as a pseudogene. This CDR3 spans 13 amino acids. The CDR3: CASSKEGGLEQYF. As DNA, the CDR3 is TGTGCCAGCAGCAAAGAGGGGGGGCTGGAGCAGTACTTC.

V and J are TRBV21-1 and TRBJ1-1. TRBV21-1 has pseudogene status. The CDR3 runs 15 residues. The CDR3, as DNA: TGTGCCAGCAGCAAAGAATACGGGAAGAACACTGAAGCTTTCTTT. The encoded protein is CASSKEYGKNTEAFF.

V is TRBV4-2 and J is TRBJ2-1; D not resolved. CDR3 length equals 15 residues. In germline, CDR1 is LGHNA, CDR2 YNFKEQ. V gave up 4 bases and J gave up 6 bases, with 16 bases separating them. DNA for the CDR3: TGTGCCAGCAGCCGCTCCCATCCTATCCTCAATGAGCAGTTCTTC. Translation: CASSRSHPILNEQFF.

The chain couples TRBV6-5 to TRBJ1-5, with D possibly being TRBD1 (6 bases). This CDR3 contains 12 residues. Germline CDR1 reads MNHEY; CDR2 reads SVGAGI. Trimming left V 8 bases short and J 4 bases short, with 9 bases between. Written as DNA, the CDR3 is TGTGCCAGCGGGAGGGGGAATCAGCCCCAGCATTTT. Its translation: CASGRGNQPQHF.